These 31 T cell receptor beta chains were sequenced from one sample in a study of PD-1 blockade in mismatch repair-deficient tumors. The table came from immunoSEQ multiplex PCR; TCRdb's copy has only in-frame clones and leaves some out. The repertoire holds 100,000 or so clones, with 82% as singletons. The source was peripheral blood, collected approximately 36 weeks after starting pembrolizumab. These receptors came from an adult with mismatch repair-deficient cancer.

V is TRBV5-6 and J is TRBJ2-7, with D possibly matching TRBD1 (6 bases). CDR3 length equals 13 residues. The V gene's germline CDR1 is SGHDT and CDR2 YYEEEE. Trimming stripped 3 bases from V and 6 bases from J, with 13 bases between. The CDR3 DNA follows: TGTGCCAGCAGCTCAAACAGGGTCGGCGAGCAGTACTTC. Protein product: CASSSNRVGEQYF.

The chain uses TRBV7-9 and TRBJ1-2; TRBD1 matches at 10 bases. CDR1 SEHNR and CDR2 FQNEAQ come from the germline V gene (reference sequence). The trim removed 6 bases at V and 3 bases at J, leaving 4 bases unmatched. This CDR3 spans 14 amino acids. Here the CDR3 reads CASRTGTGDYGYTF. The CDR3 DNA reads TGTGCCAGCAGGACTGGGACAGGGGACTATGGCTACACCTTC.

The rearrangement joins TRBV6-6 to TRBJ2-3, with TRBD2 matching over 8 bases. There are 14 residues in the CDR3. Trimming cost V 10 bases and J 0 bases; bases outside gene matches: 6. Germline V CDR1 and CDR2: MNHNY, SVGAGI (reference sequence). The CDR3, as DNA: TGTGCCACTATTTCTAGCGGGAGCACAGATACGCAGTATTTT. Amino acids: CATISSGSTDTQYF.

This sequence joins TRBV30 and TRBJ2-1; the match to TRBD2 covers 7 bases. Germline values: CDR1 GTSNPN, CDR2 SVGIG (reference sequence). This CDR3 contains 15 residues. The V segment lost 2 bases and the J segment 7 bases; nucleotides outside the gene matches: 11. Here the CDR3 reads CAWSSLAGEGNEQFF. The CDR3 DNA reads as TGTGCCTGGAGTAGTCTTGCGGGAGAGGGAAATGAGCAGTTCTTC.

This clone was counted once. This specimen includes other DNA sequences encoding the same CDR3. The chain has TRBV11-2 and TRBJ1-1, with no clear D. The CDR3 has 15 amino acids. The germline V gene encodes CDR1 SGHAT and CDR2 FQNNGV. V was pared by 0 bases and J by 4 bases, with 12 bases between. The CDR3 bases are TGTGCCAGCAGCTTAGATCTTGGGGTTGGCACTGAAGCTTTCTTT. Translated: CASSLDLGVGTEAFF.

The chain joins TRBV13 to TRBJ2-2; D ambiguous. V was clipped by 0 bases and J by 3 bases, with 14 bases between them. The CDR3 runs to 17 residues. The germline V gene encodes CDR1 PRHDT and CDR2 FYEKMQ (reference sequence). CDR3 region: CASSLGDPTAYTGELFF. The CDR3 DNA sequence: TGTGCCAGCAGCTTAGGGGACCCCACCGCTTACACCGGGGAGCTGTTTTTT.

The rearrangement uses TRBV6-6 and TRBJ1-1; the D is unclear. Per germline, CDR1 MNHNY and CDR2 SVGAGI (reference sequence). The CDR3 loop spans 14 amino acids. V lost 6 bases and J lost 2, with 13 bases in between. The CDR3 here is CASRGRTDNTEAFF. DNA of the CDR3: TGTGCCAGCAGAGGTCGGACGGACAACACTGAAGCTTTCTTT.

The V call is TRBV27, the J call TRBJ2-2; D unresolved. This CDR3 contains 13 residues. The germline V and J ends were trimmed by 0 bases and 12 bases, with 11 bases remaining between them. Germline V gene sequence: CDR1 MNHEY, CDR2 SMNVEV (reference sequence). DNA for the CDR3: TGTGCCAGCAGTTTATCGGAAGGGTACAAGCTGTTTTTT. Amino acid sequence: CASSLSEGYKLFF.

The chain joins TRBV6-5 to TRBJ1-2, with D maybe TRBD1 (5 bases). The CDR3 is 14 amino acids. Looked up from germline, CDR1 is MNHEY and CDR2 is SVGAGI. Trimming pared 7 bases from V and 6 bases from J, leaving 18 bases between. CDR3 residues: CASTLRGRDNGYTF. The CDR3 DNA sequence: TGTGCCAGCACCCTGAGGGGAAGGGATAATGGCTACACCTTC.

The V call is TRBV6-1, the J call TRBJ2-5; D is perhaps TRBD2 (5 bases). This CDR3 spans 14 amino acids. CDR1 is MNHNS, CDR2 SASEGT, per germline. V was clipped by 4 bases and J by 0 bases, with 9 bases between them. Written as DNA, the CDR3 is TGTGCCAGCAGTGGACGGGGTTACCAAGAGACCCAGTACTTC. Amino acids: CASSGRGYQETQYF.

The rearrangement joins TRBV4-1 to TRBJ2-3, with a tentative D call TRBD2 (5 bases). CDR3 length: 14 amino acids. The germline V and J ends were trimmed by 0 bases and 6 bases, with 10 bases remaining between them. Germline V CDR1 and CDR2: MGHRA, YSYEKL. The CDR3 bases are TGCGCCAGCAGCCAAGAATTAGGACTGGATACGCAGTATTTT. Encoded protein: CASSQELGLDTQYF.

This clone has only one observation. The rearrangement links TRBV4-1 to TRBJ1-3; D uncertain. The CDR3 length is 14 residues. V was trimmed by 1 base and J by 7 bases, leaving 11 bases between them. Germline V CDR1 and CDR2: MGHRA, YSYEKL. The CDR3 is CASSQVGLLNTIYF. CDR3 coding DNA: TGCGCCAGCAGCCAAGTTGGTCTCTTGAACACCATATATTTT.

This clone was detected once. V is TRBV6-1 and J is TRBJ2-1; D gene ambiguous. The CDR3 is 13 residues long. The V end lost 3 bases, the J end lost 8 bases, and 11 bases lay between the germline ends. Germline assignment: CDR1 MNHNS and CDR2 SASEGT. CDR3 bases: TGTGCCAGCAGTGAGGTAGTCAGATATGAGCAGTTCTTC. The encoded protein is CASSEVVRYEQFF.

V usage is TRBV6-1 and J usage is TRBJ1-5; possibly TRBD1 for D (6 bases). The CDR3 is 15 amino acids. Deletions cut 3 bases from V and 5 bases from J, with 14 bases between. Germline CDR1 reads MNHNS; CDR2 reads SASEGT. DNA for the CDR3: TGTGCCAGCAGTGACCCAGGGGATTTCGATCAGCCCCAGCATTTT. Translating gives CASSDPGDFDQPQHF.

This sequence joins TRBV9 and TRBJ2-7; 7 bases are a match to TRBD2. The trim removed 2 bases at V and 5 bases at J, leaving 10 bases unmatched. In germline, CDR1 is SGDLS, CDR2 YYNGEE. This CDR3 has 15 residues. CDR3 nucleotide sequence: TGTGCCAGCAGCGTCGCAGCGGGACTTTGGGACGAGCAGTACTTC. Translated: CASSVAAGLWDEQYF.

This chain joins TRBV6-6 and TRBJ2-7; D gene uncertain. CDR3 length: 15 amino acids. V dropped 0 bases and J dropped 2 bases, with 11 bases sitting between them. CDR1 is MNHNY, CDR2 SVGAGI, per germline (reference sequence). The CDR3 coding sequence is TGTGCCAGCAGTTACTCCTCGGCCGGTGCCTACGAGCAGTACTTC. Amino acid sequence: CASSYSSAGAYEQYF.

V usage is TRBV9 and J usage is TRBJ2-1, with D perhaps TRBD1 (5 bases). CDR1 and CDR2 from the germline V gene are SGDLS and YYNGEE. Trimming cost V 4 bases and J 0 bases, with 11 bases left between them. This CDR3 has 15 amino acids. The CDR3 reads CASSFDSSSYNEQFF. CDR3 DNA: TGTGCCAGCAGCTTCGACAGCAGCTCCTACAATGAGCAGTTCTTC.

The chain is built from TRBV29-1 and TRBJ2-7, with TRBD2 matching over 9 bases. The germline gives CDR1 SQVTM, CDR2 ANQGSEA. This CDR3 contains 13 residues. CDR3 DNA: TGCCGCGCCGGGGCGGGGGGGGCGTACGAGCAGTACTTC. It translates to CRAGAGGAYEQYF.

The chain combines TRBV28 with TRBJ2-5; maybe TRBD1 (5 bases). The CDR3 is made up of 16 amino acids. The germline gives CDR1 MDHEN, CDR2 SYDVKM. V lost 2 bases and J 3 bases, leaving 16 bases between the germline ends. The CDR3 DNA sequence: TGTGCCAGCAGTTTAGGGGAAGGGGTCCGTGAAGAGACCCAGTACTTC. Protein sequence: CASSLGEGVREETQYF.

The chain uses TRBV6-1 and TRBJ2-5, with D perhaps TRBD1 or TRBD2 (5 bases each). Trimming pared 4 bases from V and 4 bases from J, leaving 19 bases between. Germline-derived CDR1 and CDR2 are MNHNS and SASEGT. The CDR3 runs 16 residues. Here the CDR3 reads CASSGTRWGKGETQYF. CDR3 coding DNA: TGTGCCAGCAGTGGGACCAGGTGGGGGAAAGGAGAGACCCAGTACTTC.

The V and J genes are TRBV6-5 and TRBJ2-7; D not resolved. Germline-derived CDR1 and CDR2 are MNHEY and SVGAGI. The CDR3 sequence is 13 residues long. The V end was cut by 0 bases, the J end by 6 bases, with 9 bases between. The CDR3 region is CASSYSIRVEQYF. DNA for the CDR3: TGTGCCAGCAGTTACTCGATTAGGGTCGAGCAGTACTTC.

The gene calls are TRBV9 and TRBJ1-1; D gene ambiguous. V gave up 0 bases and J gave up 5 bases, with 11 bases separating them. CDR1 is SGDLS, CDR2 YYNGEE, per germline. The CDR3 covers 14 residues. As DNA, the CDR3 is TGTGCCAGCAGCGTAGAGGGAGAGAATACTGAAGCTTTCTTT. This codes for CASSVEGENTEAFF.

This chain uses TRBV11-2 with TRBJ2-3; maybe TRBD2 (6 bases). This CDR3 is built from 12 residues. Germline-derived CDR1 and CDR2 are SGHAT and FQNNGV. V dropped 7 bases and J dropped 6 bases, with 11 bases sitting between them. DNA for the CDR3: TGTGCCAGCAACCCTGGAGGGGATACGCAGTATTTT. Residues: CASNPGGDTQYF.

The gene calls are TRBV12-5 and TRBJ2-3, with 11 positions matching TRBD2. The V and J ends lost 0 bases and 4 bases, in that order; junction bases with no gene match: 6. Germline V CDR1 and CDR2: LGHNT, FRNRAP. This CDR3 contains 17 residues. The DNA of the CDR3 is TGTGCTAGTGGTTTGGTAGCCCTAGCGGGAGGTTCAGATACGCAGTATTTT. Its translation: CASGLVALAGGSDTQYF. Using reference TRBV12-5 and TRBJ2-3 for the parts outside the CDR3, the full variable domain is DARVTQTPRHKVTEMGQEVTMRCQPILGHNTVFWYRQTMMQGLELLAYFRNRAPLDDSGMPKDRFSAEMPDATLATLKIQPSEPRDSAVYFCASGLVALAGGSDTQYFGPGTRLTVL.

The CDR3 sequence: CAWSDTGKEGYTF. As DNA, the CDR3 is TGTGCCTGGAGTGACACAGGGAAAGAAGGCTACACCTTC. This chain uses TRBV30 with TRBJ1-2; D is possibly TRBD1 (6 bases). V lost 1 base and J 8 bases, leaving 14 bases between the germline ends. The CDR3 is made up of 13 amino acids. Germline assignment: CDR1 GTSNPN and CDR2 SVGIG (reference sequence).

This clone has just a few counts. CDR3 protein: CASSVETMNTEAFF. The DNA of the CDR3 is TGTGCCAGCAGTGTGGAGACAATGAACACTGAAGCTTTCTTT. This chain connects TRBV6-1 to TRBJ1-1; D remains unclear. Germline CDR1 MNHNS, CDR2 SASEGT. CDR3 length: 14 residues. V shed 4 bases and J shed 0 bases, with 9 bases lying between them.

The gene calls are TRBV15 and TRBJ1-2, with D perhaps TRBD1 (5 bases). V was clipped by 2 bases and J by 4 bases, with 14 bases between them. The CDR3 sequence is 15 residues long. CDR1 LNHNV and CDR2 YYDKDF come from the germline V gene (reference sequence). The CDR3 DNA sequence: TGTGCCACCAGCAGACCGGGGACGGCAGGCTATGGCTACACCTTC. It translates to CATSRPGTAGYGYTF.

In DNA form, the CDR3 reads TGCGCCAGCAGCTTGACGGGAGAGGTCACCGGGGAGCTGTTTTTT. Translated: CASSLTGEVTGELFF. The chain is built from TRBV5-1 and TRBJ2-2, with D possibly being TRBD2 (6 bases). CDR1 is SGHRS, CDR2 YFSETQ, per germline. This CDR3 comprises 15 residues. V lost 1 base to trimming and J lost 4 bases, with 11 bases between them.

The chain couples TRBV19 to TRBJ1-4; weak D call: TRBD1 (6 bases). The ends were cut back, 4 bases at V and 5 bases at J, with 11 bases in the middle. CDR1 and CDR2 from the germline V gene are LNHDA and SQIVND (reference sequence). This CDR3 is built from 14 residues. The CDR3 sequence: CASSNRDPNEKLFF. The CDR3 DNA follows: TGTGCCAGTAGTAACAGGGATCCCAATGAAAAACTGTTTTTT.

The genes are TRBV7-2 and TRBJ2-1; 7 bases agree with TRBD1. Germline V gene sequence: CDR1 SGHTA, CDR2 FQGNSA. This CDR3 is built from 14 residues. Trimming at V came to 3 bases and at J to 5 bases, leaving 4 bases not matched to a gene. The CDR3 coding sequence is TGTGCCAGCAGCTTGGGACAGAGAAACAATGAGCAGTTCTTC. Translating it yields CASSLGQRNNEQFF.

This clone was seen only once. The chain links TRBV15 to TRBJ1-2; no clear D gene. The CDR3 length is 13 residues. Looked up from germline, CDR1 is LNHNV and CDR2 is YYDKDF (reference sequence). The V gene lost 3 bases and the J gene lost 3 bases, with 8 bases spanning the gap. The DNA of the CDR3 is TGTGCCACCAGCAGCCATCGGGACTATGGCTACACCTTC. It translates to CATSSHRDYGYTF.